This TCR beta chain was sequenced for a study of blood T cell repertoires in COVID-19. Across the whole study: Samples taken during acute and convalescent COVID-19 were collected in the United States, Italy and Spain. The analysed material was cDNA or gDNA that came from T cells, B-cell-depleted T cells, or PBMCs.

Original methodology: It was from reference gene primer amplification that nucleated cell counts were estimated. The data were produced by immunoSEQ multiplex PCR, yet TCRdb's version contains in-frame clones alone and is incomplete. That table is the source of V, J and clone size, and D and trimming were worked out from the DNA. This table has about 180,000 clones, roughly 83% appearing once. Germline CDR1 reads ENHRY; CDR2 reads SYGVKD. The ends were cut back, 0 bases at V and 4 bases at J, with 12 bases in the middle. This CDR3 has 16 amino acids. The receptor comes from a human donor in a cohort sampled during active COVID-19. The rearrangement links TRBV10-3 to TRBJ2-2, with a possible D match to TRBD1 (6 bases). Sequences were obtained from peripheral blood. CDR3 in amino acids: CAISESPGVSTGELFF. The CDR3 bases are TGTGCCATCAGTGAGTCCCCAGGGGTATCCACCGGGGAGCTGTTTTTT.